Below, 19 T cell receptor beta chains from the same sample are listed, as sequenced in a study of T cell responses to AZD1222 COVID-19 vaccine. Assay used: immunoSEQ multiplex PCR; TCRdb lists only in-frame clones, some missing. The table lists about 130,000 clones, 75% to 90% of them singletons. This material consisted of peripheral blood, taken 28 days after the second AZD1222 dose. These receptor sequences come from an adult who received the AZD1222 COVID-19 vaccine.

To note about this clone: Sequence at one end of the junction differs from germline and may be a read error. V usage is TRBV5-6 and J usage is TRBJ2-1, with 7 bases matching TRBD1. The germline V gene has CDR1 SGHDT and CDR2 YYEEEE. This CDR3 region has 12 residues. In DNA, the CDR3 is TGTGCCAGCAGCGGGTCCGACAGGGCAAACCTCTTC. Translation gives CASSGSDRANLF.

The chain carries TRBV18 and TRBJ1-5, with 7 bases lining up with TRBD1. CDR1 is KGHSH and CDR2 is LQKENI in the germline V gene. Germline trimming cut 6 bases from V and 4 bases from J; bases unmatched to any gene: 9. This CDR3 spans 15 amino acids. The CDR3: CASSSMAGGNQPQHF. The CDR3 DNA is TGTGCCAGCTCCTCGATGGCAGGGGGTAATCAGCCCCAGCATTTT.

The chain recombines TRBV2 with TRBJ1-4; tentatively, D is TRBD1 (5 bases). The V end was cut by 6 bases, the J end by 3 bases, with 11 bases between. The CDR3 contains 14 residues. In germline, CDR1 is SNHLY, CDR2 FYNNEI. In nucleotides, the CDR3 is TGTGCCAGCAGGCCGGGGGTGGCTAATGAAAAACTGTTTTTT. Translation gives CASRPGVANEKLFF.

The chain has TRBV11-1 and TRBJ2-7; 10 nucleotides align to TRBD1. With 8 bases clipped from V and 3 bases from J, the junction kept 10 bases outside the gene matches. The germline gives CDR1 SGHAT, CDR2 FQDESV (reference sequence). The CDR3 contains 15 residues. This chain's CDR3 is CASRRAGTGDYEQYF. CDR3 nucleotide sequence: TGTGCCAGCCGAAGAGCCGGGACAGGGGACTACGAGCAGTACTTC.

V usage is TRBV7-9 and J usage is TRBJ2-3; TRBD1 aligns across 7 bases. Germline values: CDR1 SEHNR, CDR2 FQNEAQ (reference sequence). The CDR3 is 17 residues long. With V trimmed by 3 bases and J by 6 bases, 15 bases remained unmatched. CDR3 bases: TGTGCCAGCAGCTTTAGCGACAGGGTTATACTGGGGGATACGCAGTATTTT. Its protein product is CASSFSDRVILGDTQYF.

The chain joins TRBV7-8 to TRBJ1-1; unclear D gene. Germline CDR1 SGHVS, CDR2 FQNEAQ. The CDR3 has 13 amino acids. V was clipped by 7 bases and J by 11 bases, with 20 bases between them. The CDR3 here is CASIPKGNGGAFF. Here the CDR3 DNA reads TGTGCCAGCATCCCGAAAGGGAACGGAGGGGCTTTCTTT. The whole variable domain, filled in from reference TRBV7-8 and TRBJ1-1, reads GAGVSQSPRYKVAKRGQDVALRCDPISGHVSLFWYQQALGQGPEFLTYFQNEAQLDKSGLPSDRFFAERPEGSVSTLKIQRTQQEDSAVYLCASIPKGNGGAFFGQGTRLTVV.

In nucleotides, the CDR3 is TGTGCCAGCAGCCAGAGCATAGGTCACTACGAGCAGTACTTC. Amino acids: CASSQSIGHYEQYF. The chain is built from TRBV14 and TRBJ2-7; D gene ambiguous. Trimming took 3 bases from V and 3 from J, leaving 12 bases between them. CDR1 and CDR2 from the germline V gene are SGHDN and FVKESK. The CDR3 totals 14 residues. Using reference TRBV14 and TRBJ2-7 for the parts outside the CDR3, the full variable domain is EAGVTQFPSHSVIEKGQTVTLRCDPISGHDNLYWYRRVMGKEIKFLLHFVKESKQDESGMPNNRFLAERTGGTYSTLKVQPAELEDSGVYFCASSQSIGHYEQYFGPGTRLTVT.

CDR3 loop: CAWSQETQYF. The CDR3 region has the DNA TGTGCCTGGAGTCAAGAGACCCAGTACTTC. This chain joins TRBV30 and TRBJ2-5, with unresolved D. The CDR3 contains 10 residues. Per germline, CDR1 GTSNPN and CDR2 SVGIG (reference sequence). Deletions cut 2 bases from V and 2 bases from J, with 0 bases between.

The genes are TRBV6-5 and TRBJ2-5; D may be TRBD1 (6 bases). V was pared by 7 bases and J by 2 bases, with 11 bases between. Germline V CDR1 and CDR2: MNHEY, SVGAGI. This CDR3 has 13 amino acids. As DNA, the CDR3 is TGTGCCAGCACCAAGGACAGTCAAGAGACCCAGTACTTC. This gives the protein CASTKDSQETQYF.

This chain connects TRBV11-1 to TRBJ2-3, with D perhaps TRBD1 (6 bases). There are 11 residues in the CDR3. V lost 6 bases and J lost 7, with 8 bases in between. The germline V gene encodes CDR1 SGHAT and CDR2 FQDESV (reference sequence). The DNA of the CDR3 is TGTGCCAGCAGAGGGGGATATACGCAGTATTTT. Encoded protein: CASRGGYTQYF.

J is TRBJ2-3 and V is TRBV10-1; D is unresolved. This CDR3 contains 15 residues. V was trimmed by 3 bases and J by 4 bases, leaving 14 bases between them. The germline V gene has CDR1 WNHNN and CDR2 SYGVQD (reference sequence). Here the CDR3 reads CASSDAARTSDTQYF. In nucleotides, the CDR3 is TGCGCCAGCAGTGATGCGGCCCGCACCTCAGATACGCAGTATTTT.

The rearrangement uses TRBV7-3 and TRBJ2-1; the D is unclear. Trimming pared 0 bases from V and 3 bases from J, leaving 3 bases between. The germline CDR1 and CDR2 sequences are SGHTA and FQGTGA. The CDR3 has 13 amino acids. In DNA, the CDR3 is TGTGCCAGCAGCTTAACACTCTACAATGAGCAGTTCTTC. Protein: CASSLTLYNEQFF.

This clone appeared a few times. The genes are TRBV19 and TRBJ2-5, with no clear D. The CDR3 contains 12 residues. Germline values: CDR1 LNHDA, CDR2 SQIVND (reference sequence). Trimming took off 8 bases at V and 2 bases at J, with 9 bases between the two ends. CDR3 loop: CASRSAQETQYF. The CDR3 DNA sequence: TGTGCCAGTCGAAGCGCGCAAGAGACCCAGTACTTC.

J is TRBJ2-5 and V is TRBV19, with D perhaps matching TRBD2 (7 bases). CDR1 is LNHDA and CDR2 is SQIVND in the germline V gene (reference sequence). V was trimmed by 6 bases and J by 5 bases, leaving 13 bases between them. The CDR3 has 13 amino acids. The CDR3 DNA reads as TGTGCCAGTAGCCTACAGGGAGGGGAGACCCAGTACTTC. Its translation is CASSLQGGETQYF.

V is TRBV5-6 and J is TRBJ2-2; D ambiguous. Germline CDR1 and CDR2: SGHDT and YYEEEE. V lost 0 bases to trimming and J lost 2 bases, with 5 bases between them. CDR3 length: 14 amino acids. CDR3 region: CASSLATNTGELFF. DNA of the CDR3: TGTGCCAGCAGCTTGGCCACTAACACCGGGGAGCTGTTTTTT. Complete variable domain (other parts from reference TRBV5-6 and TRBJ2-2): DAGVTQSPTHLIKTRGQQVTLRCSPKSGHDTVSWYQQALGQGPQFIFQYYEEEERQRGNFPDRFSGHQFPNYSSELNVNALLLGDSALYLCASSLATNTGELFFGEGSRLTVL.

The rearrangement joins TRBV19 to TRBJ1-5; 7 bases line up with TRBD1. The germline CDR1 and CDR2 sequences are LNHDA and SQIVND (reference sequence). The CDR3 contains 15 residues. J gave up 5 bases and V 11 bases, and 15 bases lay outside the gene matches. CDR3 amino acids: CAASPGQRSYQPQHF. The CDR3 nucleotides read TGTGCCGCTTCCCCGGGACAGAGGTCTTATCAGCCCCAGCATTTT.

The table lists this clone with a count of one. The chain is built from TRBV5-4 and TRBJ2-7; tentative D call: TRBD1 (5 bases). V was cut by 7 bases and J by 5 bases, with 13 bases left in between. Germline V CDR1 and CDR2: SGHNT, YYREEE (reference sequence). This CDR3 comprises 12 residues. The chain's CDR3 is CASGRQNNEQYF. CDR3 nucleotide sequence: TGTGCCAGCGGGCGACAGAACAACGAGCAGTACTTC.

This rearrangement joins TRBV15 to TRBJ1-1, with a weak D call TRBD1 (5 bases). CDR3 length: 13 residues. Germline CDR1 LNHNV, CDR2 YYDKDF (reference sequence). With 6 bases removed from V and 5 bases from J, the gap between germline ends came to 13 bases. CDR3 DNA: TGTGCCACCAGTTCACTGCGGGGGACTGAAGCTTTCTTT. Translation: CATSSLRGTEAFF.

The gene calls are TRBV7-2 and TRBJ2-5; 14 bases fit TRBD2. The CDR3 is made up of 15 amino acids. V lost 5 bases to trimming and J lost 5 bases; unmatched junction nucleotides: 4. Germline V lookup: CDR1 SGHTA, CDR2 FQGNSA. The CDR3 nucleotides read TGTGCCAGCAGCCCTTGGACTAGCGGGGGGGAGACCCAGTACTTC. Residues: CASSPWTSGGETQYF.